This TCR beta chain was sequenced in a study of T cells in Graves' hyperthyroidism and ophthalmopathy. Study at large: Peripheral blood was acquired at first diagnosis, ahead of any therapy whatsoever.

Stable disease denoted Graves' hyperthyroidism without ophthalmopathy progression within 18 months. This clonotype was detected ten times or more. RNA transcripts provided the source from which TCR beta CDR3 regions were amplified. HTBI primers were employed in a first-round RT-PCR of the TCR CDR3. TCRdb re-called the multiplex PCR reads through MiXCR, storing one row per CDR3 protein. Of about half a million distinct CDR3 sequences detected, less than 25% appear once; the ten largest clones hold more than 20%. Trimming removed 8 bases at V and 3 bases at J, with 13 bases between. The CDR3 spans 13 residues.

V gene TRBV12-3 or TRBV12-4 combines with J gene TRBJ2-5; TRBD1 might be the D (5 bases). The sequenced sample consisted of blood. The origin of this receptor is a man between 18 and 35 years old with Graves' hyperthyroidism. The chain's CDR3 is CASLFRAEETQYF. The CDR3 nucleotides are TGTGCCAGCCTCTTCAGGGCTGAAGAGACCCAGTACTTC.